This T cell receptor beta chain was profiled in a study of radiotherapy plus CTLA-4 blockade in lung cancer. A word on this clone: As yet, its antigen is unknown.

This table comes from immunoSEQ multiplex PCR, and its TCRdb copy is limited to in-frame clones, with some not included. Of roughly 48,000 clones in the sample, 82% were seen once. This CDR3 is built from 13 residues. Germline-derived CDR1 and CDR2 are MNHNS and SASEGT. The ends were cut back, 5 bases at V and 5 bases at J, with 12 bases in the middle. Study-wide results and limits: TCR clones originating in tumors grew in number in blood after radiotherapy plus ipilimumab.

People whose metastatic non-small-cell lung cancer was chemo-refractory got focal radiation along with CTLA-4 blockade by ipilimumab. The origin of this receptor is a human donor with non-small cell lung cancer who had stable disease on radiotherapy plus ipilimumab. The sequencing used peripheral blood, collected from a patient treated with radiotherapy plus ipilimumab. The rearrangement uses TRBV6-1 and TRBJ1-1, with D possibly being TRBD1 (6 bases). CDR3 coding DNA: TGTGCCAGCAGTACAGGGTTGGCGACTGAAGCTTTCTTT. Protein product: CASSTGLATEAFF.